What follows are 5 T cell receptor beta chains derived from one specimen sequenced in a study of T cells in Graves' hyperthyroidism and ophthalmopathy (dated by TCRdb to between 2018 and 2021). To prepare the library, multiplex PCR was applied. TCRdb lists the instrument as Illumina HiSeq 2000. Amplification of TCR beta CDR3 regions was carried out from RNA transcripts. For the first round of RT-PCR on the TCR CDR3, the HTBI primer set was used together with the Qiagen OneStep RT-PCR kit. TCRdb reworked the public reads: Q25 trimming with fastp, MiXCR clone assembly, productive beta chains retained. Each CDR3 protein appears once, grouped with its most common genes and DNA. The sample has a few hundred thousand distinct CDR3 sequences on record, more than 15% of them singletons. Approximately 3.5% of the sample is in the top ten clones. Sequencing was carried out using blood. These TCRs come from a woman between 40 and 50 years old with Graves' ophthalmopathy.

This clonotype has a count of ten or more. The chain recombines TRBV18 with TRBJ2-5; 16 positions match TRBD2. The length of the CDR3 is 17 residues. The V gene's germline CDR1 is KGHSH and CDR2 LQKENI. Losses at the gene ends were 0 bases for V and 5 bases for J; bases not matched to a gene: 3. CDR3 in DNA: TGTGCCAGCTCACCACCGGGACTAGCGGGAGGGTCGGAGACCCAGTACTTC. As protein: CASSPPGLAGGSETQYF.

In this sample, this clonotype turned up a few times. The CDR3 is CASSPDGKEVLFF. In DNA, the CDR3 is TGTGCCAGCAGCCCGGACGGTAAAGAGGTTCTGTTTTTT. The chain joins TRBV7-9 to TRBJ1-4; unclear D gene. With 5 bases removed from V and 14 bases from J, the gap between germline ends came to 18 bases. The CDR3 is made up of 13 amino acids. Looked up from germline, CDR1 is SEHNR and CDR2 is FQNEAQ (reference sequence). Variable domain in full (rest from reference TRBV7-9 and TRBJ1-4): DTGVSQNPRHKITKRGQNVTFRCDPISEHNRLYWYRQTLGQGPEFLTYFQNEAQLEKSRLLSDRFSAERPKGSFSTLEIQRTEQGDSAMYLCASSPDGKEVLFFGSGTQLSVL.

The table lists this clonotype with many counts. The chain has TRBV20-1 and TRBJ2-1, with D uncertain. This CDR3 region has 16 residues. V gave up 3 bases and J gave up 1 base, with 16 bases separating them. In germline, CDR1 is DFQATT, CDR2 SNEGSKA (reference sequence). CDR3: CSARDLAGASYNEQFF. The CDR3, as DNA: TGCAGTGCTAGGGATTTGGCAGGTGCGTCCTACAATGAGCAGTTCTTC.

A word on this clonotype: The germline gene is not matched at one end of the junction; a read error may be the cause. CDR3 sequence: CASGTSGAATSEKLFF. CDR3 in DNA: TGTGCCAGCGGGACTTCCGGTGCTGCAACTAGTGAAAAACTGTTTTTT. The V gene is TRBV12-3 or TRBV12-4, the J gene TRBJ1-4; D may be TRBD1 (5 bases). This CDR3 has 16 residues.

This clonotype was seen a few times. V gene TRBV28 combines with J gene TRBJ1-6; D unclear. Deletions cut 8 bases from V and 0 bases from J, with 11 bases between. The CDR3 totals 15 residues. Germline V gives CDR1 MDHEN, CDR2 SYDVKM. In DNA, the CDR3 is TGTGCCAGCGGACGGGGAAGCTCCTATAATTCACCCCTCCACTTT. Residues: CASGRGSSYNSPLHF.